This TCR beta chain derives from a study of beta chain features in type 1 diabetes. Study as a whole: Examined across all samples were about 110 million sorted cells. Broader study findings: A potential PCR bias toward shorter templates would be equal in patient and control samples. The similarity of naive, central memory and Treg TCRB repertoires appeared greater among patients than among healthy donors.

The investigators reverse transcribed all of the isolated RNA, so they sequenced expressed TCRB transcripts. This table comes from immunoSEQ multiplex PCR, and its TCRdb copy is limited to in-frame clones, with some not included. The table shows some 99,000 clones, with approximately 37% occurring only once. This CDR3 is 15 amino acids long. CDR1 is MGHDK and CDR2 is SYGVNS in the germline V gene. The J segment lost 4 bases and the V segment lost 8 bases, leaving 6 bases of the junction unmatched. A note on this clone: Its antigen is unknown.

The V call is TRBV25-1, the J call TRBJ2-1; 12 bases line up with TRBD2. The sample taken for sequencing was stem cell memory CD4+ T cells from blood. The TCR originated in a woman aged 18-30 years in good health. The CDR3 is CASGRGLAGYNEQFF. The CDR3 DNA follows: TGTGCCAGCGGACGGGGACTAGCGGGTTACAATGAGCAGTTCTTC.